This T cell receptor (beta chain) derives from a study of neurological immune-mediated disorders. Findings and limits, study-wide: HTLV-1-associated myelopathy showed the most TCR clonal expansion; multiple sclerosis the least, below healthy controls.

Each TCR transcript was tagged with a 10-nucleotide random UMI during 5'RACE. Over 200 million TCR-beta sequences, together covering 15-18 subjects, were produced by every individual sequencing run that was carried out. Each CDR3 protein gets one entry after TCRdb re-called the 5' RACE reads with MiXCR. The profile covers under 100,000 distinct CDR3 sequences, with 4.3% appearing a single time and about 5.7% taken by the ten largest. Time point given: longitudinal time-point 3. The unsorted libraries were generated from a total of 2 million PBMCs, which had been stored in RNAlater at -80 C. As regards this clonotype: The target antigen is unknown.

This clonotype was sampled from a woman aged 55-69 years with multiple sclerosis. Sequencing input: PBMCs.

The CDR3 coding sequence is TGCGCCAGCAGCTTGGTTTCAGGGGGCGTTTCAGATACGCAGTATTTT. Translation gives CASSLVSGGVSDTQYF. The chain joins TRBV5-1 to TRBJ2-3; 8 nucleotides agree with TRBD1. Germline CDR1 reads SGHRS; CDR2 reads YFSETQ. The CDR3 contains 16 residues. J gave up 4 bases and V 0 bases, and 7 bases lay outside the gene matches.